This T cell receptor beta chain was recorded in a study of graft-versus-host responses after intestinal transplantation. Broader study findings: Some patients had graft-donor T cell macrochimerism, and their allografts showed high graft-versus-host to host-versus-graft clonal ratios. There were GvH clones found in recipient marrow, and some of them appeared first in ileum or blood.

The data were produced by immunoSEQ multiplex PCR, yet TCRdb's version contains in-frame clones alone and is incomplete. The sample includes approximately 28,000 clones, about 85% of them seen just once. The V end lost 4 bases, the J end lost 2 bases, and 13 bases lay between the germline ends. CDR1 is SGHTA and CDR2 is FQGTGA in the germline V gene. The CDR3 sequence is 15 residues long. Concerning this clone itself: Its matching antigen is unknown.

The V and J genes are TRBV7-3 and TRBJ2-3; D could derive from TRBD1 or TRBD2 (5 bases each). The clonotype originates from a human patient who received an intestinal transplant, so some T cells may come from the graft donor. Sample: PBMCs, taken about 460 days after intestinal transplantation. The CDR3 here is CASSYRDGATDTQYF. Written as DNA, the CDR3 is TGTGCCAGCAGCTACCGTGACGGGGCCACAGATACGCAGTATTTT.